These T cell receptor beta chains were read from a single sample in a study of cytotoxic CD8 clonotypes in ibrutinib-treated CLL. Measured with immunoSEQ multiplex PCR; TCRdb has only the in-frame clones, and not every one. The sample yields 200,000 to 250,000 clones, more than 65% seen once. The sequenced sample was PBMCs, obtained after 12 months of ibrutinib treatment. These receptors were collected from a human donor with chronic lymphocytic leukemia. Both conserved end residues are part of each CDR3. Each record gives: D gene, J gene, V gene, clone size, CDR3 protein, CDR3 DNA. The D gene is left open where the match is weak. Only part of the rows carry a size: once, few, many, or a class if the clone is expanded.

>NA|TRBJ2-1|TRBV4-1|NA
CASSHPPQFRGHNEQFF
TGCGCCAGCAGCCACCCCCCGCAGTTTAGGGGTCATAATGAGCAGTTCTTC
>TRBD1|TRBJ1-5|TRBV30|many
CAWSVGQGVNQPQHF
TGTGCCTGGAGTGTAGGGCAGGGGGTCAATCAGCCCCAGCATTTT
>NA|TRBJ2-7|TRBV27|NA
CAPPEGEKNYEQYF
TGTGCCCCCCCAGAGGGGGAAAAGAACTACGAGCAGTACTTC
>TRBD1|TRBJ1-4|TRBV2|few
CASSVQGVEKLFF
TGTGCCAGCAGTGTCCAGGGGGTCGAAAAACTGTTTTTT
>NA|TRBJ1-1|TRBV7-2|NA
CASRPGGGLGAFF
TGTGCCAGCAGACCGGGTGGAGGGCTGGGAGCTTTCTTT
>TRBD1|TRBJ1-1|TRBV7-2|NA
CASSSGGGGTEAFF
TGTGCCAGCAGCTCAGGGGGGGGAGGCACTGAAGCTTTCTTT
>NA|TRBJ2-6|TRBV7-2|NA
CASILGGTGANVLTF
TGTGCCAGCATACTCGGGGGCACTGGGGCCAACGTCCTGACTTTC
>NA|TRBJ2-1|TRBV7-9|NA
CASSFYGLGHNEQFF
TGTGCCAGCAGCTTTTATGGCTTAGGACACAATGAGCAGTTCTTC
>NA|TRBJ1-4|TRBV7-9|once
CASSRTQGWDEKLFF
TGTGCCAGCAGCAGAACCCAGGGGTGGGATGAAAAACTGTTTTTT
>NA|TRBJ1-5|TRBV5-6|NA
CASSYRSSNQPQHF
TGTGCCAGCAGTTACCGGTCGAGCAATCAGCCCCAGCATTTT
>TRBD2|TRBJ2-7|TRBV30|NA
CAWSAGGGFYEQYF
TGTGCCTGGAGCGCAGGCGGGGGGTTTTACGAGCAGTACTTC
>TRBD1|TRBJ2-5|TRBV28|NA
CASSSPAAQGWRETQYF
TGTGCCAGCAGTTCTCCGGCAGCACAGGGGTGGCGGGAGACCCAGTACTTC
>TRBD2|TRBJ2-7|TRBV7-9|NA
CASSPVFAGASYEQYF
TGTGCCAGCAGCCCCGTTTTTGCGGGAGCGTCCTACGAGCAGTACTTC
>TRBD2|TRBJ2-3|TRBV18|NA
CASSPGLARTDTQYF
TGTGCCAGCTCACCGGGACTAGCTAGGACAGATACGCAGTATTTT
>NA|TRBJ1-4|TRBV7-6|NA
CASSRGSQGREKLFF
TGTGCCAGCAGCCGAGGGTCCCAGGGTCGTGAAAAACTGTTTTTT
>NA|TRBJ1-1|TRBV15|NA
CATSSVALRNTEAFF
TGTGCCACCAGCAGTGTAGCACTTCGGAACACTGAAGCTTTCTTT
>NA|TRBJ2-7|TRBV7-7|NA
CASSPGSGEQYF
TGTGCTAGCAGCCCGGGTTCGGGAGAGCAGTACTTC
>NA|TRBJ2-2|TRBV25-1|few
CASSASGRVVTGELFF
TGTGCCAGCAGTGCCAGCGGACGGGTCGTCACCGGGGAGCTGTTTTTT
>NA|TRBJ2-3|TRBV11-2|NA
CASSPPVDTQYF
TGTGCCAGCAGCCCACCCGTAGATACGCAGTATTTT
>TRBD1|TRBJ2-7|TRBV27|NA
CASSLFRVGQGYEQYF
TGTGCCAGCAGTTTATTTAGGGTTGGACAGGGCTACGAGCAGTACTTC
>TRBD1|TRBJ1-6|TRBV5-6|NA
CASSQGAGRTNNSPLHF
TGTGCCAGCAGCCAGGGGGCAGGGAGAACTAATAATTCACCCCTCCACTTT
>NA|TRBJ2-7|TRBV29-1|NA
CSGPGGAAYEQYF
TGCAGCGGCCCCGGTGGGGCAGCCTACGAGCAGTACTTC
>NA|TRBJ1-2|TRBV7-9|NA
CASSLGQVMYGYTF
TGTGCCAGCAGCTTAGGCCAGGTGATGTATGGCTACACCTTC
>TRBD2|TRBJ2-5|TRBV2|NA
CASSEWGTSGSTRQETQYF
TGTGCCAGCAGTGAATGGGGGACTAGCGGATCGACTCGCCAAGAGACCCAGTACTTC
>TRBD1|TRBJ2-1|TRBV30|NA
CARNDRGTYNEQFF
TGTGCCAGAAACGACAGGGGAACCTACAATGAGCAGTTCTTC
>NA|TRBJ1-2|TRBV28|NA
CASSSPSPGHGYTF
TGTGCCAGCAGTTCACCTTCTCCCGGCCATGGCTACACCTTC
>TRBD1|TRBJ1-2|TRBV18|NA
CASSPRGQGNYGYTF
TGTGCCAGCTCACCACGAGGACAGGGGAACTATGGCTACACCTTC
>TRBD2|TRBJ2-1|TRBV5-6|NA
CASSLIASGRYEQFF
TGTGCCAGCAGCTTGATCGCTAGCGGGAGGTATGAGCAGTTCTTC
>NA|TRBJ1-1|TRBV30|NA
CAWSPATEAFF
TGTGCCTGGAGTCCCGCGACTGAAGCTTTCTTT
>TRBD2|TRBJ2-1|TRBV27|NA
CASSLPGGPYNEQFF
TGTGCCAGCAGTTTACCGGGAGGCCCCTACAATGAGCAGTTCTTC
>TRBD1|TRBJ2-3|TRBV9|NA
CASSGRDRESSDTQYF
TGTGCCAGCAGCGGGCGGGACAGGGAGTCCTCAGATACGCAGTATTTT
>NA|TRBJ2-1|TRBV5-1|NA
CASSRAGQQDNEQFF
TGCGCCAGCAGCCGCGCGGGACAGCAAGACAATGAGCAGTTCTTC
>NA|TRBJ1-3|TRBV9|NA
CASSVGNTIYF
TGTGCCAGCAGCGTAGGAAACACCATATATTTT
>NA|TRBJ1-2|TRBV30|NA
CAWSVPGANHGYTF
TGTGCCTGGAGTGTACCCGGGGCTAACCATGGCTACACCTTC
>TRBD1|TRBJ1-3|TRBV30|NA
CAWSVMTGGAYTIYF
TGTGCCTGGAGTGTAATGACAGGGGGCGCGTACACCATATATTTT
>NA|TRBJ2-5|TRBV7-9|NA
CASSLKQETQYF
TGTGCCAGCAGCTTGAAGCAAGAGACCCAGTACTTC
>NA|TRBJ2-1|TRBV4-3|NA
CASSQERPYNEQFF
TGCGCCAGCAGCCAAGAGAGGCCTTACAATGAGCAGTTCTTC
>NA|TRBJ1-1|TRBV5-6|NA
CASRLLDALEAFF
TGTGCCAGCAGGTTACTCGACGCGCTGGAAGCTTTCTTT
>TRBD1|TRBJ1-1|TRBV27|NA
CASSLGDRGNTEAFF
TGTGCCAGCAGTTTAGGGGACAGGGGGAACACTGAAGCTTTCTTT
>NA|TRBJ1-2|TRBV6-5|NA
CASRPTGTNYGYTF
TGTGCCAGCAGGCCCACAGGGACTAACTATGGCTACACCTTC
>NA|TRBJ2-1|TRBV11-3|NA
CASSQAKGAYNEQFF
TGTGCCAGCAGCCAAGCCAAAGGTGCCTACAATGAGCAGTTCTTC
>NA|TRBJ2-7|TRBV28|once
CASSPWGQGPSYEQYF
TGTGCCAGCAGTCCCTGGGGCCAGGGACCCTCCTACGAGCAGTACTTC
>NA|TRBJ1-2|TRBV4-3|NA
CASSQDQVGGYTF
TGCGCCAGCAGCCAAGATCAGGTGGGCGGCTACACCTTC
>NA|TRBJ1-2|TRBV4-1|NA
CASSQDSGRPNYGYTF
TGCGCCAGCAGCCAAGATTCGGGCAGACCTAACTATGGCTACACCTTC
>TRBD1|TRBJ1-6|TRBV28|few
CASSPRTGRFNSPLHF
TGTGCCAGCAGCCCCCGGACAGGCAGATTTAATTCACCCCTCCACTTT
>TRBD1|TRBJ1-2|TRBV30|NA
CAWRAPGTGGYGYTF
TGTGCCTGGAGGGCCCCGGGGACAGGGGGTTATGGCTACACCTTC
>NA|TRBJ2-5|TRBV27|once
CASRPGYIEETQYF
TGTGCCAGTCGACCGGGATACATCGAAGAGACCCAGTACTTC
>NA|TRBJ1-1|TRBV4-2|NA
CASSQKGYTEAFF
TGTGCCAGCAGCCAAAAGGGGTACACTGAAGCTTTCTTT